These 21 T cell receptor beta chains were all obtained from the same sample, sequenced in a study of PD-L1 blockade in urothelial cancer. The method was immunoSEQ multiplex PCR; TCRdb's version includes in-frame clones alone and lacks a portion of them. The sample has tens of thousands of clones, 70% to 90% seen once; the top ten hold under 15%. As for time point: pretreatment peripheral blood. Sequenced material: PBMCs, taken around atezolizumab (anti-PD-L1) treatment. Source of these receptors: a man aged 60-69 years with urothelial cancer.

The J gene is TRBJ1-2, the V gene TRBV27; 7 nucleotides match TRBD1. Germline loops: CDR1 MNHEY, CDR2 SMNVEV (reference sequence). CDR3 length: 14 amino acids. J lost 2 bases, V lost 2 bases, and 2 bases had no gene match. The CDR3 nucleotides are TGTGCCAGCAGTTTAGACAGGGCGAACTATGGCTACACCTTC. Protein product: CASSLDRANYGYTF.

This chain joins TRBV10-3 and TRBJ1-1; 7 nucleotides line up with TRBD1. Germline-derived CDR1 and CDR2 are ENHRY and SYGVKD. Unmatched junction bases numbered 3, after V lost 5 bases and J lost 3 bases. The CDR3 has 13 amino acids. DNA of the CDR3: TGTGCCATCAGTTGGGACAGCCACACTGAAGCTTTCTTT. Translated: CAISWDSHTEAFF.

The chain recombines TRBV5-1 with TRBJ2-1; 7 bases line up with TRBD2. From germline, CDR1 is SGHRS and CDR2 YFSETQ. The V segment lost 2 bases and the J segment 8 bases; nucleotides outside the gene matches: 10. The CDR3 is 15 residues long. The DNA of the CDR3 is TGCGCCAGCAGCTTCGCGACTAGCTCCATAGATGAGCAGTTCTTC. Amino acid sequence: CASSFATSSIDEQFF.

The gene calls are TRBV28 and TRBJ2-3, with D tentatively TRBD1 (6 bases). The CDR3 spans 15 residues. V lost 7 bases and J lost 6, with 20 bases in between. Germline lookup yields CDR1 MDHEN and CDR2 SYDVKM. This CDR3 reads CASNSPGGSADTQYF. The CDR3 nucleotides read TGTGCCAGCAATTCTCCTGGGGGCTCGGCCGATACGCAGTATTTT. The full variable domain, its missing parts supplied by reference TRBV28 and TRBJ2-3, is DVKVTQSSRYLVKRTGEKVFLECVQDMDHENMFWYRQDPGLGLRLIYFSYDVKMKEKGDIPEGYSVSREKKERFSLILESASTNQTSMYLCASNSPGGSADTQYFGPGTRLTVL.

This clone has just one count. V is TRBV5-1 and J is TRBJ2-2; D is unclear. This CDR3 spans 15 amino acids. The germline V gene encodes CDR1 SGHRS and CDR2 YFSETQ. Trimming cost V 1 base and J 0 bases, with 7 bases left between them. The CDR3 loop is CASSLQLTNTGELFF. DNA of the CDR3: TGCGCCAGCAGCTTGCAACTCACGAACACCGGGGAGCTGTTTTTT. Drawing the rest from reference TRBV5-1 and TRBJ2-2, the complete variable domain is KAGVTQTPRYLIKTRGQQVTLSCSPISGHRSVSWYQQTPGQGLQFLFEYFSETQRNKGNFPGRFSGRQFSNSRSEMNVSTLELGDSALYLCASSLQLTNTGELFFGEGSRLTVL.

V is TRBV18 and J is TRBJ1-1; D is undetermined. Germline-derived CDR1 and CDR2 are KGHSH and LQKENI. The CDR3 has 15 amino acids. The V and J ends lost 2 bases and 0 bases respectively, with 10 bases between them. The DNA of the CDR3 is TGTGCCAGCTCACCATTTTTTGAGGTGAACACTGAAGCTTTCTTT. Translated: CASSPFFEVNTEAFF.

The sample holds one count of this clone. The chain couples TRBV5-1 to TRBJ2-1; 8 bases match TRBD1. With V trimmed by 4 bases and J by 6 bases, 12 bases remained unmatched. The CDR3 consists of 16 residues. CDR1 is SGHRS, CDR2 YFSETQ, per germline. The CDR3 region has the DNA TGCGCCAGCAGCAGGACAGGGTTCGAAAGTACCAATGAGCAGTTCTTC. Translating gives CASSRTGFESTNEQFF.

J is TRBJ2-1 and V is TRBV11-2; TRBD2 agrees at 7 bases. This CDR3 contains 15 residues. Losses at the gene ends were 0 bases for V and 7 bases for J; bases not matched to a gene: 6. Germline CDR1 SGHAT, CDR2 FQNNGV. The CDR3 region is CASSLDFPLANEQFF. The CDR3 coding sequence is TGTGCCAGCAGCTTAGATTTCCCACTAGCGAATGAGCAGTTCTTC.

This clone turned up a few times. The chain joins TRBV19 to TRBJ1-2; TRBD1 matches at 10 bases. The CDR3 consists of 15 residues. Trimming took 6 bases from V and 5 from J; bases not matched to a gene: 9. The germline gives CDR1 LNHDA, CDR2 SQIVND (reference sequence). The CDR3 protein is CASSISGDRGYGYTF. As DNA, the CDR3 is TGTGCCAGTAGCATTTCCGGGGACAGGGGTTATGGCTACACCTTC.

This chain joins TRBV6-5 and TRBJ2-1, with 8 bases matching TRBD1. Looked up from germline, CDR1 is MNHEY and CDR2 is SVGAGI. Trimming at V came to 5 bases and at J to 8 bases, leaving 5 bases not matched to a gene. The CDR3 consists of 13 residues. The CDR3 coding sequence is TGTGCCAGCAGTCGGACAGGGCAAGATGAGCAGTTCTTC. Translating it yields CASSRTGQDEQFF.

V is TRBV28 and J is TRBJ1-5, with D uncertain. The CDR3 totals 15 residues. The germline V gene encodes CDR1 MDHEN and CDR2 SYDVKM. V shed 1 base and J shed 3 bases, with 10 bases lying between them. This chain's CDR3 is CASSLSGEINQPQHF. In DNA, the CDR3 is TGTGCCAGCAGTTTATCCGGGGAAATCAATCAGCCCCAGCATTTT.

The chain has TRBV7-2 and TRBJ2-1, with D possibly matching TRBD2 (5 bases). Germline V gene lookup returns CDR1 SGHTA and CDR2 FQGNSA. V lost 4 bases and J 9 bases, leaving 19 bases between the germline ends. The CDR3 has 15 amino acids. The CDR3 loop reads CASSSDRGRTSEQFF. The CDR3 DNA follows: TGTGCCAGCAGCTCAGACCGAGGGAGAACGAGTGAGCAGTTCTTC. Combining the CDR3 with reference TRBV7-2 and TRBJ2-1 gives the whole variable domain GAGVSQSPSNKVTEKGKDVELRCDPISGHTALYWYRQSLGQGLEFLIYFQGNSAPDKSGLPSDRFSAERTGGSVSTLTIQRTQQEDSAVYLCASSSDRGRTSEQFFGPGTRLTVL.

The genes are TRBV4-1 and TRBJ1-1; 8 nucleotides agree with TRBD1. Germline lookup yields CDR1 MGHRA and CDR2 YSYEKL. V shed 1 base and J 5 bases; nucleotides not matched to a gene: 12. The CDR3 is 17 residues long. The CDR3 here is CASSQARGRRDMTEAFF. The CDR3 bases are TGCGCCAGCAGCCAAGCCAGGGGGCGCCGCGATATGACTGAAGCTTTCTTT.

The chain joins TRBV28 to TRBJ1-1, with D tentatively TRBD1 (6 bases). There are 15 residues in the CDR3. V lost 7 bases to trimming and J lost 1 base, with 16 bases between them. The V gene's germline CDR1 is MDHEN and CDR2 SYDVKM. The CDR3 here is CASTDRMGRNTEAFF. CDR3 in DNA: TGTGCCAGCACTGACAGGATGGGTAGGAACACTGAAGCTTTCTTT.

In this sample, this clone turned up once. Here the CDR3 DNA reads TGTGCCTGGAGTGTACAAGCGGTGCGGGCGACTACTGAAGCTTTCTTT. Translated: CAWSVQAVRATTEAFF. The gene calls are TRBV30 and TRBJ1-1; D gene uncertain. Germline CDR1 reads GTSNPN; CDR2 reads SVGIG (reference sequence). Trimming removed 0 bases from V and 5 bases from J, with 19 bases in between. The length of the CDR3 is 16 residues.

The V gene is TRBV7-2, the J gene TRBJ2-1; D possibly corresponds to TRBD1 (5 bases). The V end was cut by 5 bases, the J end by 10 bases, with 9 bases between. CDR3 length: 11 residues. The germline V gene encodes CDR1 SGHTA and CDR2 FQGNSA. CDR3 coding DNA: TGTGCCAGCAGCGCGCGACAGGAGCAGTTCTTC. Translated, it gives CASSARQEQFF. The whole variable domain, filled in from reference TRBV7-2 and TRBJ2-1, reads GAGVSQSPSNKVTEKGKDVELRCDPISGHTALYWYRQSLGQGLEFLIYFQGNSAPDKSGLPSDRFSAERTGGSVSTLTIQRTQQEDSAVYLCASSARQEQFFGPGTRLTVL.

Here the CDR3 reads CASKTWSSYNEQFF. The CDR3 region has the DNA TGTGCCAGCAAAACTTGGAGCTCCTACAATGAGCAGTTCTTC. The chain is built from TRBV6-1 and TRBJ2-1, with D unresolved. Germline V gene lookup returns CDR1 MNHNS and CDR2 SASEGT. Trimming cost V 7 bases and J 0 bases, with 10 bases left between them. The CDR3 has 14 amino acids.

The CDR3 bases are TGTGCCAGCAGTTCCCAAGGGGGGGTCTACGAGCAGTACTTC. Protein sequence: CASSSQGGVYEQYF. V usage is TRBV5-5 and J usage is TRBJ2-7; possibly TRBD2 for D (7 bases). The V end was cut by 5 bases, the J end by 3 bases, with 15 bases between. Germline V lookup: CDR1 SGHKS, CDR2 YYEKEE (reference sequence). CDR3 length: 14 residues.

The chain links TRBV7-2 to TRBJ2-7; TRBD1 might be the D (5 bases). This CDR3 spans 14 amino acids. Germline-derived CDR1 and CDR2 are SGHTA and FQGNSA. V was pared by 5 bases and J by 2 bases, with 13 bases between. CDR3 bases: TGTGCCAGCAGCAGACAGAGATTCACCTACGAGCAGTACTTC. It is translated as CASSRQRFTYEQYF.

This clone was picked up a small number of times. This rearrangement joins TRBV5-1 to TRBJ1-6, with D maybe TRBD1 (5 bases). The CDR3 has 16 residues. Germline V CDR1 and CDR2: SGHRS, YFSETQ. Trimming shortened V by 0 bases and J by 9 bases, and 16 bases separated the two germline ends. The CDR3 region has the DNA TGCGCCAGCAGCTTGGCCGAGAACCTAAGGGGTTCACCCCTCCACTTT. This sequence encodes CASSLAENLRGSPLHF.

V usage is TRBV6-5 and J usage is TRBJ1-2, with D uncertain. Between the trimmed V and J ends, which lost 7 bases and 2 bases, there was a span of 5 bases. CDR1 and CDR2 from the germline V gene are MNHEY and SVGAGI. The CDR3 has 11 residues. This chain's CDR3 is CASKSNYGYTF. In nucleotides, the CDR3 is TGTGCCAGCAAGAGCAACTATGGCTACACCTTC.